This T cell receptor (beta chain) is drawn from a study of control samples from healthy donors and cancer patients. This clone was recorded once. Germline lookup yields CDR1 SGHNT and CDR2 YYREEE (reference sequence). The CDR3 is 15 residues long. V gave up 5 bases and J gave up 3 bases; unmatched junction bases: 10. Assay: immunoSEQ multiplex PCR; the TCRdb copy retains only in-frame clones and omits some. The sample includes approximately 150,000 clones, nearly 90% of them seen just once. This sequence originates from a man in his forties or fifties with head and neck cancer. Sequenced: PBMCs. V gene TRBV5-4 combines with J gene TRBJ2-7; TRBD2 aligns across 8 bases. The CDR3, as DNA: TGTGCCAGCAGTCCTACAAGCGGGAGTGGCTACGAGCAGTACTTC. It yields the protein CASSPTSGSGYEQYF.